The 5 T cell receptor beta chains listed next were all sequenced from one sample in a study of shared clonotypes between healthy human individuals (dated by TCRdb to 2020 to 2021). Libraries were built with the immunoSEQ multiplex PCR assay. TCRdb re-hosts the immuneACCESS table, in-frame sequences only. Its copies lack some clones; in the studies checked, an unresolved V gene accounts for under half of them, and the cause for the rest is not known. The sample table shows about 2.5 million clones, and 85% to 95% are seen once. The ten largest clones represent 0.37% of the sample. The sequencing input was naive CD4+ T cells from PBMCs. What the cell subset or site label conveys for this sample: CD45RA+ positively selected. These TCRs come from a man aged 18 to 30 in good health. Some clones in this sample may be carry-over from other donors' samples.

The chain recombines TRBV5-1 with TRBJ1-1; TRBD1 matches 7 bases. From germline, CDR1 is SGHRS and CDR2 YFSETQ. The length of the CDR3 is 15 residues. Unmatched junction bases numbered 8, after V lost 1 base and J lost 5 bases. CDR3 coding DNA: TGCGCCAGCAGCTTGACTAGCGGGACAGCAACTGAAGCTTTCTTT. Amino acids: CASSLTSGTATEAFF.

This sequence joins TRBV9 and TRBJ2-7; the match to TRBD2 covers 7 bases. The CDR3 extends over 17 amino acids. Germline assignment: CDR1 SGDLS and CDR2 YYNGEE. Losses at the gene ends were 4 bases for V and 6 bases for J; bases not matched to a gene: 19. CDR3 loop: CASSTPGAGSGLAEQYF. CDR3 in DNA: TGTGCCAGCAGCACCCCGGGAGCGGGATCGGGTCTCGCCGAGCAGTACTTC. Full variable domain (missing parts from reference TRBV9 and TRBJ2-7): DSGVTQTPKHLITATGQRVTLRCSPRSGDLSVYWYQQSLDQGLQFLIQYYNGEERAKGNILERFSAQQFPDLHSELNLSSLELGDSALYFCASSTPGAGSGLAEQYFGPGTRLTVT.

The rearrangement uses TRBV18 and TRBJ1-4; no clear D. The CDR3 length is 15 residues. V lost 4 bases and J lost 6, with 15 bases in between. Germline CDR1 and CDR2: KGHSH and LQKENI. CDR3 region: CASSRSTGNYEKLFF. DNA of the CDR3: TGTGCCAGCTCACGATCGACGGGGAACTATGAAAAACTGTTTTTT.

This chain's CDR3 is CASSPLAGLGNEQFF. CDR3 in DNA: TGTGCCAGCTCACCACTGGCGGGACTTGGAAATGAGCAGTTCTTC. The chain joins TRBV18 to TRBJ2-1; D may be TRBD2 (6 bases). The germline V gene encodes CDR1 KGHSH and CDR2 LQKENI. CDR3 length: 15 residues. V lost 1 base and J lost 7, with 14 bases in between.

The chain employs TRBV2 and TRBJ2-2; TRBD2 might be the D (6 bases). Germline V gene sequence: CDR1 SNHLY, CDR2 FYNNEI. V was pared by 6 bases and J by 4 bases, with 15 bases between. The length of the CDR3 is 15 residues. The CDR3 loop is CASSPGGLLTGELFF. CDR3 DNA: TGTGCCAGCAGCCCCGGGGGACTTCTCACCGGGGAGCTGTTTTTT.